Listed here are 29 T cell receptor beta chains from one sample, sequenced in a study of early T cells in non-severe SARS-CoV-2 infection. TCRdb reanalysed the 5' RACE reads using MiXCR and keeps one entry per CDR3 protein. This sample has under 85,000 distinct CDR3 sequences, with around an eighth found just once. The sample taken for sequencing was whole blood. The receptors were gathered from an adult who was a healthcare worker with PCR-confirmed SARS-CoV-2 infection or an uninfected control (not recorded which).

Many counts were recorded for this clonotype. Written as DNA, the CDR3 is TGTGCCATCAGTAACCCCACAGGGCCCTCTGGAAACACCATATATTTT. As protein: CAISNPTGPSGNTIYF. This chain links TRBV10-3 with TRBJ1-3, with D tentatively TRBD1 (6 bases). Trimming left V 5 bases short and J 0 bases short, with 14 bases between. The CDR3 loop spans 16 amino acids. CDR1 and CDR2 from the germline V gene are ENHRY and SYGVKD.

This clonotype was found a few times. The chain recombines TRBV19 with TRBJ1-4; D unclear. Germline V gene lookup returns CDR1 LNHDA and CDR2 SQIVND (reference sequence). The V end lost 3 bases, the J end lost 12 bases, and 11 bases lay between the germline ends. There are 12 residues in the CDR3. This CDR3 is CASSMDLIELFF. The CDR3 nucleotides read TGTGCCAGTAGTATGGATTTGATCGAACTGTTTTTT.

Ten or more counts support this clonotype. The V gene is TRBV11-3, the J gene TRBJ2-2, with D possibly matching TRBD2 (5 bases). The CDR3 length is 13 residues. CDR1 and CDR2 from the germline V gene are SGHNT and YENEEA. V was trimmed by 2 bases and J by 6 bases, leaving 7 bases between them. In DNA form, the CDR3 reads TGTGCCAGCAGCTTAACGGGGTCCGGGGAGCTGTTTTTT. Encoded protein: CASSLTGSGELFF. The variable domain in full, with the rest retrieved from reference TRBV11-3 and TRBJ2-2, is EAGVVQSPRYKIIEKKQPVAFWCNPISGHNTLYWYLQNLGQGPELLIRYENEEAVDDSQLPKDRFSAERLKGVDSTLKIQPAELGDSAVYLCASSLTGSGELFFGEGSRLTVL.

This clonotype showed up many times. The chain employs TRBV2 and TRBJ2-6, with D perhaps matching TRBD1 or TRBD2 (6 bases each). Per germline, CDR1 SNHLY and CDR2 FYNNEI. The CDR3 spans 14 residues. Deletions cut 8 bases from V and 0 bases from J, with 8 bases between. CDR3 in DNA: TGTGCCAGCGGAGGGGGCTCTGGGGCCAACGTCCTGACTTTC. Amino acids: CASGGGSGANVLTF.

This clonotype was found a few times. This chain joins TRBV7-2 and TRBJ2-5, with D unresolved. Germline V gives CDR1 SGHTA, CDR2 FQGNSA. V lost 2 bases and J lost 3, with 4 bases in between. The CDR3 is 12 amino acids. CDR3 sequence: CASSLSEETQYF. In DNA form, the CDR3 reads TGTGCCAGCAGCTTATCCGAAGAGACCCAGTACTTC.

This clonotype has only a few counts. Here the CDR3 reads CASSYRQVSYNEQFF. The CDR3 DNA reads TGTGCCAGCAGTTACAGGCAGGTCTCCTACAATGAGCAGTTCTTC. The chain links TRBV6-5 to TRBJ2-1; no clear D gene. V lost 2 bases to trimming and J lost 0 bases, with 8 bases between them. Per the germline V gene, CDR1 is MNHEY and CDR2 is SVGAGI. The CDR3 spans 15 residues.

This clonotype was picked up many times. The V and J genes are TRBV9 and TRBJ1-2; TRBD1 might be the D (6 bases). Trimming stripped 4 bases from V and 4 bases from J, with 14 bases between. This CDR3 comprises 14 residues. Germline V gene data show CDR1 as SGDLS and CDR2 as YYNGEE. The CDR3 protein is CASSPRQDPYGYTF. CDR3 sequence (DNA): TGTGCCAGCAGCCCTCGACAGGACCCCTATGGCTACACCTTC. The entire variable domain, with the rest obtained from reference TRBV9 and TRBJ1-2, is as follows: DSGVTQTPKHLITATGQRVTLRCSPRSGDLSVYWYQQSLDQGLQFLIQYYNGEERAKGNILERFSAQQFPDLHSELNLSSLELGDSALYFCASSPRQDPYGYTFGSGTRLTVV.

This clonotype has just a few counts. The rearrangement uses TRBV5-4 and TRBJ2-7; TRBD2 matches 9 bases. Germline-derived CDR1 and CDR2 are SGHNT and YYREEE (reference sequence). This CDR3 is 13 amino acids long. Losses at the gene ends were 1 base for V and 6 bases for J; bases not matched to a gene: 2. The CDR3 DNA reads TGTGCCAGCAGCTTGCCTAGCGGGACCGAGCAGTACTTC. Translated: CASSLPSGTEQYF.

The chain has TRBV28 and TRBJ1-2, with 10 bases matching TRBD1. Losses at the gene ends were 4 bases for V and 3 bases for J; bases not matched to a gene: 5. In germline, CDR1 is MDHEN, CDR2 SYDVKM. The CDR3 covers 15 residues. CDR3 amino acids: CASSSAGQGDYGYTF. CDR3 nucleotide sequence: TGTGCCAGCAGTTCGGCCGGACAGGGGGACTATGGCTACACCTTC.

This clonotype was picked up many times. The chain links TRBV7-9 to TRBJ2-2; TRBD2 is a possible D gene (5 bases). V was trimmed by 3 bases and J by 4 bases, leaving 9 bases between them. This CDR3 contains 14 residues. Germline V gene sequence: CDR1 SEHNR, CDR2 FQNEAQ (reference sequence). The CDR3 region has the DNA TGTGCCAGCAGCTTGGACTCGCTCACCGGGGAGCTGTTTTTT. Its protein product is CASSLDSLTGELFF.

In this sample, this clonotype turned up many times. The genes are TRBV12-3 or TRBV12-4 and TRBJ1-6; D remains unclear. The CDR3 spans 13 residues. V was trimmed by 6 bases and J by 8 bases, leaving 11 bases between them. The CDR3 nucleotides are TGTGCCAGCAGCCCGTCACGGGATTCACCCCTCCACTTT. Encoded protein: CASSPSRDSPLHF.

In this sample, this clonotype turned up a few times. V usage is TRBV5-5 and J usage is TRBJ2-3; a weak D match, TRBD2 (6 bases). Germline assignment: CDR1 SGHKS and CDR2 YYEKEE (reference sequence). The CDR3 contains 13 residues. Trimming took 6 bases from V and 0 from J, leaving 8 bases between them. CDR3 DNA sequence: TGTGCCAGCACCGCGGGGAGCACAGATACGCAGTATTTT. As protein: CASTAGSTDTQYF.

This clonotype was observed a handful of times. The V call is TRBV29-1, the J call TRBJ1-1, with D unclear. The V gene's germline CDR1 is SQVTM and CDR2 ANQGSEA. V lost 7 bases and J 0 bases, leaving 3 bases between the germline ends. The CDR3 has 10 residues. CDR3 DNA sequence: TGCAGCGGGATGAACACTGAAGCTTTCTTT. Translating gives CSGMNTEAFF.

J is TRBJ1-5 and V is TRBV19; D possibly corresponds to TRBD1 (5 bases). Per germline, CDR1 LNHDA and CDR2 SQIVND (reference sequence). Trimming removed 3 bases at V and 1 base at J, with 16 bases between. The CDR3 loop spans 17 amino acids. The CDR3 reads CASSIFRGTRSNQPQHF. CDR3 DNA sequence: TGTGCCAGTAGTATCTTCCGGGGCACCCGGAGCAATCAGCCCCAGCATTTT.

The rearrangement joins TRBV20-1 to TRBJ1-2; the match to TRBD1 covers 10 bases. This CDR3 region has 15 residues. Germline values: CDR1 DFQATT, CDR2 SNEGSKA (reference sequence). J was trimmed by 4 bases and V by 1 base; bases with no gene match: 6. The CDR3 spells CSARAGTGDFYGYTF. CDR3 coding DNA: TGCAGTGCTAGAGCTGGGACAGGGGATTTCTATGGCTACACCTTC.

This clonotype was detected a few times. The chain has TRBV3-1 and TRBJ2-3; D perhaps matches TRBD1 (6 bases). The ends were cut back, 6 bases at V and 4 bases at J, with 20 bases in the middle. Germline CDR1 is LGHDT and CDR2 is YNNKEL (reference sequence). CDR3 size: 16 residues. CDR3 in amino acids: CASSRRQAQQADTQYF. CDR3 DNA sequence: TGTGCCAGCAGTCGCCGACAGGCTCAACAGGCAGATACGCAGTATTTT.

The chain recombines TRBV3-1 with TRBJ2-1; 9 nucleotides match TRBD2. This CDR3 is 15 amino acids long. V shed 1 base and J 9 bases; nucleotides not matched to a gene: 7. Germline assignment: CDR1 LGHDT and CDR2 YNNKEL (reference sequence). The CDR3 coding sequence is TGTGCCAGCAGCCAAGCCGGGACTAGCTACGGTGAGCAGTTCTTC. Protein: CASSQAGTSYGEQFF.

CDR3 bases: TGTGCCAGCAGCCATTCAGGGACCCACACTGAAGCTTTCTTT. Protein sequence: CASSHSGTHTEAFF. The gene calls are TRBV3-1 and TRBJ1-1, with a tentative D call TRBD1 (5 bases). CDR1 and CDR2 from the germline V gene are LGHDT and YNNKEL (reference sequence). V lost 3 bases, J lost 3 bases, and 11 bases lay in between. The CDR3 loop spans 14 amino acids.

This clonotype came up a few times. The rearrangement uses TRBV29-1 and TRBJ1-2, with D unclear. V was trimmed by 0 bases and J by 8 bases, leaving 10 bases between them. The CDR3 covers 12 residues. Per the germline V gene, CDR1 is SQVTM and CDR2 is ANQGSEA. The CDR3 here is CSVEDRSGGYTF. Written as DNA, the CDR3 is TGCAGCGTTGAAGACCGTTCTGGAGGCTACACCTTC.

This clonotype was counted a few times. This chain uses TRBV19 with TRBJ2-1; 8 bases match TRBD2. The germline V gene has CDR1 LNHDA and CDR2 SQIVND (reference sequence). The V gene end was trimmed by 5 bases and the J gene end by 0 bases; junction bases not matched to a gene: 6. This CDR3 comprises 16 residues. The CDR3 DNA reads as TGTGCCAGTAGTCCCCTCCTAGCGGGCTCCTACAATGAGCAGTTCTTC. As protein: CASSPLLAGSYNEQFF.

This clonotype showed up many times. The gene calls are TRBV7-3 and TRBJ2-3; perhaps TRBD2 as D (7 bases). Germline V CDR1 and CDR2: SGHTA, FQGTGA. The V and J ends lost 4 bases and 3 bases respectively, with 23 bases between them. CDR3 size: 18 residues. CDR3 coding DNA: TGTGCCAGCAGCTCAGTGCGGGCGGGGGCCCAATTTACAGATACGCAGTATTTT. Amino acids: CASSSVRAGAQFTDTQYF. The full variable domain, its missing parts supplied by reference TRBV7-3 and TRBJ2-3, is GAGVSQTPSNKVTEKGKYVELRCDPISGHTALYWYRQSLGQGPEFLIYFQGTGAADDSGLPNDRFFAVRPEGSVSTLKIQRTERGDSAVYLCASSSVRAGAQFTDTQYFGPGTRLTVL.

This clonotype was seen just once. The chain combines TRBV5-1 with TRBJ2-3, with D perhaps matching TRBD2 (6 bases). The CDR3 length is 12 residues. With 5 bases removed from V and 4 bases from J, the gap between germline ends came to 8 bases. The germline CDR1 and CDR2 sequences are SGHRS and YFSETQ. The CDR3, as DNA: TGCGCCAGCAGGGGGGAGGCAGATACGCAGTATTTT. Encoded protein: CASRGEADTQYF.

In its sample, this clonotype was seen many times. The chain links TRBV12-3 or TRBV12-4 to TRBJ2-3, with 13 bases fitting TRBD2. This CDR3 comprises 15 residues. Germline trimming cut 5 bases from V and 5 bases from J; bases unmatched to any gene: 4. In DNA form, the CDR3 reads TGTGCCAGCAGTACTAGCGGGGGGGCGAGAGATACGCAGTATTTT. As protein: CASSTSGGARDTQYF.

This sequence joins TRBV14 and TRBJ2-5; D uncertain. Per germline, CDR1 SGHDN and CDR2 FVKESK. V lost 1 base and J lost 7, with 13 bases in between. The CDR3 is made up of 14 amino acids. CDR3 bases: TGTGCCAGCAGCCAAGGGAGCCCCAGTCGGACCCAGTACTTC. This codes for CASSQGSPSRTQYF.

This clonotype was observed many times. The chain recombines TRBV29-1 with TRBJ1-3; tentatively, D is TRBD1 (5 bases). Trimming removed 6 bases from V and 2 bases from J, with 8 bases in between. This CDR3 is 12 amino acids long. Germline V CDR1 and CDR2: SQVTM, ANQGSEA. CDR3 bases: TGCAGCGTCACGGGACCTGGAAACACCATATATTTT. Translated, it gives CSVTGPGNTIYF.

This clonotype was counted only a few times. The rearrangement links TRBV10-1 to TRBJ2-3; the D is unclear. CDR1 WNHNN and CDR2 SYGVQD come from the germline V gene (reference sequence). Trimming removed 10 bases from V and 2 bases from J, with 19 bases in between. The CDR3 has 15 amino acids. The CDR3 DNA is TGCGCCAACGTGCTATCCGGAGATCCCACAGATACGCAGTATTTT. Encoded protein: CANVLSGDPTDTQYF.

The V gene is TRBV7-9, the J gene TRBJ2-7, with D unclear. CDR3 length: 12 residues. V gave up 1 base and J gave up 7 bases, with 8 bases separating them. Germline V gene sequence: CDR1 SEHNR, CDR2 FQNEAQ (reference sequence). CDR3: CASSLGPREQYF. The DNA for the CDR3 is TGTGCCAGCAGCTTAGGGCCGCGGGAGCAGTACTTC.

About this clonotype: A much larger clone is a single base away; this may be a read error. V gene TRBV5-6 combines with J gene TRBJ2-7, with D possibly matching TRBD2 (5 bases). This CDR3 region has 11 residues. CDR1 is SGHDT, CDR2 YYEEEE, per germline. The CDR3 coding sequence is TGTGTCAGCAGCATGAGGGACGAGCAGTACTTC. Translated, it gives CVSSMRDEQYF.

In this sample, this clonotype turned up a few times. V is TRBV5-1 and J is TRBJ1-1; D may be TRBD1 (6 bases). V was pared by 2 bases and J by 4 bases, with 15 bases between. The CDR3 is 15 residues long. The germline V gene encodes CDR1 SGHRS and CDR2 YFSETQ. The CDR3 region has the DNA TGCGCCAGCAGCTTTGCAGGGGCGGAGGGCACTGAAGCTTTCTTT. Translation: CASSFAGAEGTEAFF.